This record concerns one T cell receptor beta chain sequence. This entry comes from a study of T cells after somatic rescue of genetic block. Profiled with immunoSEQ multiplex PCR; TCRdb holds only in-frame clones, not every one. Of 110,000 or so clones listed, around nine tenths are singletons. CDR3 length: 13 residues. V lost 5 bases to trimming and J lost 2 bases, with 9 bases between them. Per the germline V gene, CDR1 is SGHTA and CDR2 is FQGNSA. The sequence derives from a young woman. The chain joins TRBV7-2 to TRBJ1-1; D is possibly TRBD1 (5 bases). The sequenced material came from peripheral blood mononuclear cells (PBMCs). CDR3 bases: TGTGCCAGCAGCCTTGGACATAACACTGAAGCTTTCTTT. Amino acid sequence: CASSLGHNTEAFF.